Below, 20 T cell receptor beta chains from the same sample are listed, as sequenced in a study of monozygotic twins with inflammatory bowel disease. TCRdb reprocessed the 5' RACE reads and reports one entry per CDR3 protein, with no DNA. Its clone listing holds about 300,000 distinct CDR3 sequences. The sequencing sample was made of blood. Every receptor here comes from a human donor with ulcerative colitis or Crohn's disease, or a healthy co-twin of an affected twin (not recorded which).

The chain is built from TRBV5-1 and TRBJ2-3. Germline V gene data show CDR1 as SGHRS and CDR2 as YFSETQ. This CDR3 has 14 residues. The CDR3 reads CASSLDTSSDTQYF.

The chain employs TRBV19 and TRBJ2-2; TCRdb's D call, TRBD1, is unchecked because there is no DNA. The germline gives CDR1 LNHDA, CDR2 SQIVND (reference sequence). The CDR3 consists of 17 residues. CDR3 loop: CASSPRWGSANTGELFF. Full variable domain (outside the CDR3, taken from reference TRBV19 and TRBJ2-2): DGGITQSPKYLFRKEGQNVTLSCEQNLNHDAMYWYRQDPGQGLRLIYYSQIVNDFQKGDIAEGYSVSREKKESFPLTVTSAQKNPTAFYLCASSPRWGSANTGELFFGEGSRLTVL.

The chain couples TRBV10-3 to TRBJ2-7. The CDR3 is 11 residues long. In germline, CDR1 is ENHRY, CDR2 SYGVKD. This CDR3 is CAISHSYEQYF.

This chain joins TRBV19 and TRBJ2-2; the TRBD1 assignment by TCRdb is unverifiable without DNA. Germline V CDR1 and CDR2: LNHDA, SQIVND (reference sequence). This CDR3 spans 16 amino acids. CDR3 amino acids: CASSMGGGTNTGELFF.

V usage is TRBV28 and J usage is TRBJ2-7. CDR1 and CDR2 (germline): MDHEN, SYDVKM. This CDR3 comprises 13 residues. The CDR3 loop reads CASSPGGSYEQYF. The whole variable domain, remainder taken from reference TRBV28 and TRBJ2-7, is DVKVTQSSRYLVKRTGEKVFLECVQDMDHENMFWYRQDPGLGLRLIYFSYDVKMKEKGDIPEGYSVSREKKERFSLILESASTNQTSMYLCASSPGGSYEQYFGPGTRLTVT.

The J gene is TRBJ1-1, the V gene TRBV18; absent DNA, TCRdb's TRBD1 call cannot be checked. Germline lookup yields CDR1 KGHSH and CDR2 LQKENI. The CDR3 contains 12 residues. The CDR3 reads CASSLGTDEAFF.

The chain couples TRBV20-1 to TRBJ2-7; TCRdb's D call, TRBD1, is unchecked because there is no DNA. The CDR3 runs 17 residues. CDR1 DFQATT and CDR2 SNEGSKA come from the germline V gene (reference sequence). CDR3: CSASGGDTNTGSYEQYF.

CDR3 loop: CASSYGPGGYTF. The gene calls are TRBV6-5 and TRBJ1-2; the TCRdb call, TRBD1, lacks DNA for checking. The germline V gene has CDR1 MNHEY and CDR2 SVGAGI. The CDR3 consists of 12 residues.

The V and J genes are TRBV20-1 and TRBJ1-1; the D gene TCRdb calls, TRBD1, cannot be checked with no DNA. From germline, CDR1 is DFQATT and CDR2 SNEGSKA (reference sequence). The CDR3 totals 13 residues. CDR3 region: CSAPLLGAEKAFF.

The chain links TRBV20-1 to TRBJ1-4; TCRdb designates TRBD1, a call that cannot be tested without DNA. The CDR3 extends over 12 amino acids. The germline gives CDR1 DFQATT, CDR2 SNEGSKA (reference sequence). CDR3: CSAHDSNEKLFF.

CDR3 sequence reads: CASSLGQAGQKHF. The chain combines TRBV5-6 with TRBJ1-5. The CDR3 is made up of 13 amino acids. Germline values: CDR1 SGHDT, CDR2 YYEEEE.

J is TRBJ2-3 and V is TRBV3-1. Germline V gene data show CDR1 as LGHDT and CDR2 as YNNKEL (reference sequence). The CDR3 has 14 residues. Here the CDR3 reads CASSQGSGTDTQYF.

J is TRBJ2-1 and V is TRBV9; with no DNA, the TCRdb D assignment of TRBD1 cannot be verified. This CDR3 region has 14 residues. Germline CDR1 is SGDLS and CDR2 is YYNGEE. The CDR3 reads CASSVGGQNNEQFF.

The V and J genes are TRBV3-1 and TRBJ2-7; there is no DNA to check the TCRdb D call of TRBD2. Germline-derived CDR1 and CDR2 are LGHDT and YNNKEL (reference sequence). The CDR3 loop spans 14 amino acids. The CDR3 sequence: CASSPSGRAGEQYF.

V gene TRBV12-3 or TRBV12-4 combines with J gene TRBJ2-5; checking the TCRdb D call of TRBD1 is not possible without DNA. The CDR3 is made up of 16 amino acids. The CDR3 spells CASSTTSDPGGETQYF.

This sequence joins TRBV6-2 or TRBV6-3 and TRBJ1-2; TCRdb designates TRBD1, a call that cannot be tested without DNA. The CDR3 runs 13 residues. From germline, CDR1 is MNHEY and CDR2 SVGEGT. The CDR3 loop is CAGQDRARDGYTF.

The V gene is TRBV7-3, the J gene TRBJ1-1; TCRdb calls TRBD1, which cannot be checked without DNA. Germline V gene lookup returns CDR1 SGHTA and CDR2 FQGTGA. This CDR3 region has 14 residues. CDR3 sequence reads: CASSPGGMNTEAFF.

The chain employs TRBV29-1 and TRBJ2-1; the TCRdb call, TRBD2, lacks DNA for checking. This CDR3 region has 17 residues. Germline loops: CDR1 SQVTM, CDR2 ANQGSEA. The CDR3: CSVEYYQLAYTPNEQFF.

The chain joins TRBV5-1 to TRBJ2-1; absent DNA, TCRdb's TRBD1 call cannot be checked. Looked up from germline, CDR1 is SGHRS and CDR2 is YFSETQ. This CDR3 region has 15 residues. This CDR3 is CASSFIPDFYNEQFF.

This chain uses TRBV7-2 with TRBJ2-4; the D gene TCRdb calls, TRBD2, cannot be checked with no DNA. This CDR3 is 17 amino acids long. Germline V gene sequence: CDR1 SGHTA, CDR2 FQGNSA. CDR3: CASSQVTRTHKPTIQYF.